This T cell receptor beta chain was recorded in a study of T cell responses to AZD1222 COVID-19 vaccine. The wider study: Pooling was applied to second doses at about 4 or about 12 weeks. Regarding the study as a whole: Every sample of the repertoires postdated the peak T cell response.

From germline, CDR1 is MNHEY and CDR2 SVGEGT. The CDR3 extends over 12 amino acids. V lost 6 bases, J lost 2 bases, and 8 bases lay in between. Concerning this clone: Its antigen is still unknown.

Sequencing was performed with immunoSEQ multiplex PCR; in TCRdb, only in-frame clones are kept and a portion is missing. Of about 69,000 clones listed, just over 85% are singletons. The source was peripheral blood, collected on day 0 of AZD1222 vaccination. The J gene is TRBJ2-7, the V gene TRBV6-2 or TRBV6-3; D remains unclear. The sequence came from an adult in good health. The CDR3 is CASSSTTYEQYF. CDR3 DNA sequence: TGTGCCAGCAGCTCGACCACCTACGAGCAGTACTTC.